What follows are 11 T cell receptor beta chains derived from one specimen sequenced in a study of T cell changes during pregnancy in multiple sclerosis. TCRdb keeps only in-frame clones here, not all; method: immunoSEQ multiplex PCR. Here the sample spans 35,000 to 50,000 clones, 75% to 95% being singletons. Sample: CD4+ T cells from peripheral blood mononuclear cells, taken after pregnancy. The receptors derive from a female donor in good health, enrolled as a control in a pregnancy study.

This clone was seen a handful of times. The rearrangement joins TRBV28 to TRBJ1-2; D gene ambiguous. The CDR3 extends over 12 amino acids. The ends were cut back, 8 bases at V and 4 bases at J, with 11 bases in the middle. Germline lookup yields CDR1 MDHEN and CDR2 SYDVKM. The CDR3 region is CASRRHGYGYTF. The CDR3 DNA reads TGTGCCAGCCGAAGACATGGCTATGGCTACACCTTC.

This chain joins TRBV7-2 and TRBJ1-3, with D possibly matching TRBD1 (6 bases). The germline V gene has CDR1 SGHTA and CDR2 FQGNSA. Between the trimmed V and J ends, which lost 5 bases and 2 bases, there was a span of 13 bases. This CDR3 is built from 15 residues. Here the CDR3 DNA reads TGTGCCAGCAGCCGAGCGACAGGAACTGGAAACACCATATATTTT. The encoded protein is CASSRATGTGNTIYF.

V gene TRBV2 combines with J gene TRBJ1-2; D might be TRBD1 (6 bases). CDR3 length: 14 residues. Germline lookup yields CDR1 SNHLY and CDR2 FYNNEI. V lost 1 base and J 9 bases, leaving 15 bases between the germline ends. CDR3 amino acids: CASSEGGLQGSYTF. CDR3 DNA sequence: TGTGCCAGCAGTGAAGGAGGCCTTCAGGGGAGCTACACCTTC.

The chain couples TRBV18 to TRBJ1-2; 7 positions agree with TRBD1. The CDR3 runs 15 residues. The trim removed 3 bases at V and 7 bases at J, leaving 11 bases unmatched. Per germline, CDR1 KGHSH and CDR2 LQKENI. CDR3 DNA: TGTGCCAGCTCACCTTACCAAGACAGGGCTGCTGGCTACACCTTC. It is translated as CASSPYQDRAAGYTF.

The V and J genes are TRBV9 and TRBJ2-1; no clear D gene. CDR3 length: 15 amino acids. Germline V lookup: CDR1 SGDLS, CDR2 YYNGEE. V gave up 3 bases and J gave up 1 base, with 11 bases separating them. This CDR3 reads CASSAAPRSYNEQFF. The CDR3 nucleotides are TGTGCCAGCAGCGCCGCACCGCGGTCCTACAATGAGCAGTTCTTC.

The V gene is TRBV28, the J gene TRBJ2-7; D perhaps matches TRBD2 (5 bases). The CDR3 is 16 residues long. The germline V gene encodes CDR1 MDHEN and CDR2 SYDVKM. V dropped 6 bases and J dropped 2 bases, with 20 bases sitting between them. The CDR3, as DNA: TGTGCCAGCAGCGCCTCCTGGGGAGCTAGGCCCTACGAGCAGTACTTC. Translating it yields CASSASWGARPYEQYF.

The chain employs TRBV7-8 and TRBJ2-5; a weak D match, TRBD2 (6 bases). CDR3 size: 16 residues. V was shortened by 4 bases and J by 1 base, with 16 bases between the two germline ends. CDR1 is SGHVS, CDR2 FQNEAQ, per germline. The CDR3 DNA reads TGTGCCAGCAGCTCCCTTAGCGGAACCGGCCAAGAGACCCAGTACTTC. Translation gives CASSSLSGTGQETQYF. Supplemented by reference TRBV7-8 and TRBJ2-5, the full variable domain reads GAGVSQSPRYKVAKRGQDVALRCDPISGHVSLFWYQQALGQGPEFLTYFQNEAQLDKSGLPSDRFFAERPEGSVSTLKIQRTQQEDSAVYLCASSSLSGTGQETQYFGPGTRLLVL.

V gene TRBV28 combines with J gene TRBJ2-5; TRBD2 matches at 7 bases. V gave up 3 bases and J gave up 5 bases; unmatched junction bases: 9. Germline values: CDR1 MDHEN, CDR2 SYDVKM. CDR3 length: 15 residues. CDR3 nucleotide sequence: TGTGCCAGCAGTTTTGGGGGGGTTCGGTCCGAGACCCAGTACTTC. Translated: CASSFGGVRSETQYF.

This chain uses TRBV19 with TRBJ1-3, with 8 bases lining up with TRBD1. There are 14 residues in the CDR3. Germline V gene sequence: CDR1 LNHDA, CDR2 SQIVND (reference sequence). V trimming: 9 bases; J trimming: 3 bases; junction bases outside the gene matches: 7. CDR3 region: CASLNRGIGNTIYF. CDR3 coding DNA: TGTGCCAGCTTGAACAGGGGGATTGGAAACACCATATATTTT.

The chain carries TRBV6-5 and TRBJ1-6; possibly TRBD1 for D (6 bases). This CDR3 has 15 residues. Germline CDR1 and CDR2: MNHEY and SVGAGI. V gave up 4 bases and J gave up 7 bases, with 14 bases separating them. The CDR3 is CASSLTGYSNSPLHF. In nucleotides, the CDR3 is TGTGCCAGCAGTTTGACAGGTTATTCCAATTCACCCCTCCACTTT.

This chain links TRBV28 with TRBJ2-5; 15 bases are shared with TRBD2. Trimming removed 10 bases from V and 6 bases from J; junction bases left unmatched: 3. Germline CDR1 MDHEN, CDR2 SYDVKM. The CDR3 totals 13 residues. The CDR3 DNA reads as TGTGCCACCGGGACTAGCGGGAGGAAGACCCAGTACTTC. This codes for CATGTSGRKTQYF.